These 18 T cell receptor beta chains share one sample of origin, sequenced in a study of T cells after yellow fever vaccination (dated by TCRdb to the late 2010s). Library construction relied on 5' RACE. The sequencing machine was an Illumina HiSeq 2500. In TCRdb, the public reads were trimmed at Q25 with fastp and aligned with MiXCR, with productive beta chains retained. Under each unique CDR3 protein, matching rows form one entry showing the most common genes and DNA. This sample comprises around 400,000 distinct CDR3 sequences, approximately 10% of them detected only once. The ten largest clones represent less than 20% of the sample. Read against the paper, the sample's treatment or condition label means: live attenuated yellow fever vaccine strain. The material was PBMCs, obtained on the day of the first yellow fever vaccination. The receptors were gathered from a man aged 18 to 35 who received the YFV17D yellow fever vaccine.

There are a few counts of this clonotype. The chain combines TRBV12-3 or TRBV12-4 with TRBJ1-4; D gene unclear. The V end lost 4 bases, the J end lost 3 bases, and 6 bases lay between the germline ends. The CDR3 sequence is 13 residues long. CDR3 region: CASSSVANEKLFF. The CDR3 bases are TGTGCCAGCAGTTCTGTCGCTAATGAAAAACTGTTTTTT.

In this sample, this clonotype turned up a few times. V and J are TRBV5-1 and TRBJ1-2, with D unresolved. CDR3 length equals 13 residues. Germline assignment: CDR1 SGHRS and CDR2 YFSETQ. V lost 2 bases, J lost 8 bases, and 13 bases lay in between. The CDR3 bases are TGCGCCAGCAGCTTTGGCCCTACGGAAGGCTACACCTTC. Its protein is CASSFGPTEGYTF.

This clonotype showed up many times. This rearrangement joins TRBV5-5 to TRBJ2-5; 11 nucleotides match TRBD2. V lost 4 bases, J lost 4 bases, and 6 bases stayed unmatched. Per the germline V gene, CDR1 is SGHKS and CDR2 is YYEKEE (reference sequence). This CDR3 is built from 15 residues. The CDR3 bases are TGTGCCAGCAGCCAGGGACTAGCGGTAGGAGAGACCCAGTACTTC. It is translated as CASSQGLAVGETQYF.

This clonotype has a handful of counts. The gene calls are TRBV4-3 and TRBJ2-2, with TRBD1 matching over 7 bases. J lost 0 bases, V lost 4 bases, and 5 bases had no gene match. Germline assignment: CDR1 LGHNA and CDR2 YSLEER. CDR3 length: 16 amino acids. The CDR3 nucleotides are TGCGCCAGCAGCCTCGGGACAGTGACGAACACCGGGGAGCTGTTTTTT. Protein: CASSLGTVTNTGELFF.

This chain joins TRBV13 and TRBJ2-7, with 9 nucleotides matching TRBD2. CDR3 length: 18 amino acids. Germline CDR1 PRHDT, CDR2 FYEKMQ (reference sequence). The V gene end was trimmed by 5 bases and the J gene end by 6 bases; junction bases not matched to a gene: 20. CDR3 in DNA: TGTGCCAGCAGCCGAGGCCCCTCTAGCGGGGAAGTATTTGGCGAGCAGTACTTC. Translating gives CASSRGPSSGEVFGEQYF.

This clonotype was counted ten times or more. The chain recombines TRBV5-1 with TRBJ2-7, with TRBD1 matching 9 bases. Germline V gene lookup returns CDR1 SGHRS and CDR2 YFSETQ. This CDR3 contains 14 residues. J was trimmed by 5 bases and V by 7 bases; bases with no gene match: 10. For the CDR3, the DNA is TGCGCCAGCTCCCGCCGGGACAGGGCCCACGAGCAGTACTTC. Its protein is CASSRRDRAHEQYF.

This clonotype was counted many times. The chain joins TRBV11-1 to TRBJ2-1; 11 nucleotides agree with TRBD2. V dropped 2 bases and J dropped 0; count of bases not matched to a gene: 6. The CDR3 is made up of 18 amino acids. From germline, CDR1 is SGHAT and CDR2 FQDESV (reference sequence). In DNA, the CDR3 is TGTGCCAGCAGCTTACAACTAGCGGGGGCCGGCTCCTACAATGAGCAGTTCTTC. Protein sequence: CASSLQLAGAGSYNEQFF. Together with reference TRBV11-1 and TRBJ2-1, the CDR3 gives the full variable domain: EAEVAQSPRYKITEKSQAVAFWCDPISGHATLYWYRQILGQGPELLVQFQDESVVDDSQLPKDRFSAERLKGVDSTLKIQPAELGDSAMYLCASSLQLAGAGSYNEQFFGPGTRLTVL.

This chain links TRBV21-1 with TRBJ2-2; the table's D call, TRBD1, was not checked against the DNA. TRBV21-1 is recorded as a pseudogene. There are 16 residues in the CDR3. The CDR3 DNA reads as TGTGCCAGCAGCAAAGCTGCGCCAGGGGTTGTCGGGGAGCTGTTTTTT. Its protein product is CASSKAAPGVVGELFF.

The chain joins TRBV6-1 to TRBJ1-1; D not resolved. Trimming removed 6 bases from V and 6 bases from J, with 14 bases in between. The germline V gene has CDR1 MNHNS and CDR2 SASEGT. This CDR3 has 13 amino acids. DNA of the CDR3: TGTGCCAGCAGCGACGGAGGAGGGTCTGAAGCTTTCTTT. Encoded protein: CASSDGGGSEAFF.

This clonotype showed up just a few times. J is TRBJ2-7 and V is TRBV14, with no clear D. Germline lookup yields CDR1 SGHDN and CDR2 FVKESK. The CDR3 runs to 14 residues. V lost 0 bases and J 0 bases, leaving 6 bases between the germline ends. In DNA, the CDR3 is TGTGCCAGCAGCCAAGAAAGGAGCTCCTACGAGCAGTACGTC. It translates to CASSQERSSYEQYV.

J is TRBJ1-1 and V is TRBV5-1, with 7 nucleotides matching TRBD1. Looked up from germline, CDR1 is SGHRS and CDR2 is YFSETQ. Trimming took 0 bases from V and 2 from J; bases not matched to a gene: 4. CDR3 size: 15 residues. The chain's CDR3 is CASSLEDRFNTEAFF. The CDR3 DNA is TGCGCCAGCAGCTTGGAGGACAGGTTCAACACTGAAGCTTTCTTT.

This clonotype was counted once. The chain recombines TRBV7-9 with TRBJ2-3; D gene ambiguous. CDR1 and CDR2 from the germline V gene are SEHNR and FQNEAQ (reference sequence). CDR3 length equals 14 residues. Trimming removed 9 bases at V and 0 bases at J, with 13 bases between. CDR3 amino acids: CARSPSGSTDTQYF. CDR3 DNA sequence: TGTGCCAGAAGCCCCTCCGGGAGCACAGATACGCAGTATTTT.

This clonotype was detected a few times. This rearrangement joins TRBV5-6 to TRBJ1-1; D gene unclear. CDR1 is SGHDT and CDR2 is YYEEEE in the germline V gene. The CDR3 runs to 15 residues. The germline V and J ends were trimmed by 3 bases and 11 bases, with 23 bases remaining between them. The CDR3 region has the DNA TGTGCCAGCAGCTCGACAACCAACAGAATTCGAGGGGCTTTCTTT. This translates into CASSSTTNRIRGAFF. The complete variable domain, with remaining parts taken from reference TRBV5-6 and TRBJ1-1, reads DAGVTQSPTHLIKTRGQQVTLRCSPKSGHDTVSWYQQALGQGPQFIFQYYEEEERQRGNFPDRFSGHQFPNYSSELNVNALLLGDSALYLCASSSTTNRIRGAFFGQGTRLTVV.

DNA of the CDR3: TGCGCCAGCAGCCAAGAATTTTATGGCCCAGGGTCCGGCGATACGCAGTATTTT. It is translated as CASSQEFYGPGSGDTQYF. This sequence joins TRBV4-3 and TRBJ2-3; a possible D gene is TRBD1 (5 bases). The CDR3 is made up of 18 amino acids. Between the trimmed V and J ends, which lost 0 bases and 6 bases, there was a span of 22 bases. Germline V lookup: CDR1 LGHNA, CDR2 YSLEER.

This chain uses TRBV25-1 with TRBJ2-7; weak D call: TRBD2 (6 bases). CDR3 length: 13 residues. From germline, CDR1 is MGHDK and CDR2 SYGVNS. V was trimmed by 2 bases and J by 8 bases, leaving 13 bases between them. The DNA for the CDR3 is TGTGCCAGCAGTGAACGGCGGGGTAATCAGCAGTACTTC. Translation: CASSERRGNQQYF.

This clonotype was counted a few times. The chain couples TRBV24-1 to TRBJ1-2; 8 bases are a match to TRBD1. This CDR3 is 13 amino acids long. Looked up from germline, CDR1 is KGHDR and CDR2 is SFDVKD. V was clipped by 7 bases and J by 6 bases; unmatched bases: 6. CDR3 region: CATSRQGWDGYTF. CDR3 DNA sequence: TGTGCCACCAGCCGACAGGGGTGGGATGGCTACACCTTC.

This clonotype was seen more than once but under ten times. The CDR3 loop reads CASSIQGRQYTGELFF. Here the CDR3 DNA reads TGCGCCAGCAGTATACAGGGGAGACAGTACACCGGGGAGCTGTTTTTT. The chain is built from TRBV5-1 and TRBJ2-2, with 7 bases matching TRBD1. V shed 5 bases and J 3 bases; nucleotides not matched to a gene: 10. The CDR3 loop spans 16 amino acids. CDR1 and CDR2 (germline): SGHRS, YFSETQ.

This clonotype was detected a few times. The V gene is TRBV4-1, the J gene TRBJ2-1, with 11 bases identical to TRBD2. This CDR3 comprises 15 residues. Germline-derived CDR1 and CDR2 are MGHRA and YSYEKL. J lost 6 bases, V lost 2 bases, and 3 bases had no gene match. This CDR3 is CASSQSLAGANEQFF. The CDR3 DNA follows: TGCGCCAGCAGCCAATCACTAGCGGGGGCCAATGAGCAGTTCTTC.